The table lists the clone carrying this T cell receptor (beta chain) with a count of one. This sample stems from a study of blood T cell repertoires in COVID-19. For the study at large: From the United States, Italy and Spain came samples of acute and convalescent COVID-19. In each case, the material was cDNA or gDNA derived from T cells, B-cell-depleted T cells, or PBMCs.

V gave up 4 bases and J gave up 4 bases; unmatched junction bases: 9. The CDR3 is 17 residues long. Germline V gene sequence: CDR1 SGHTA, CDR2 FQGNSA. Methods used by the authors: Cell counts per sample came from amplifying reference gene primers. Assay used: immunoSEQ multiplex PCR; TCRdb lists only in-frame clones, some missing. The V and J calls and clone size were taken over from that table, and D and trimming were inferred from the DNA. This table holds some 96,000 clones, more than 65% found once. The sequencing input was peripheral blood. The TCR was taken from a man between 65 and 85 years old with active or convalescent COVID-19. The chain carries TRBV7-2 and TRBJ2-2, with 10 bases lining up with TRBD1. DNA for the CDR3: TGTGCCAGCAGCTCATCAACCGGGACAGGGGCCACCGGGGAGCTGTTTTTT. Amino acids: CASSSSTGTGATGELFF.